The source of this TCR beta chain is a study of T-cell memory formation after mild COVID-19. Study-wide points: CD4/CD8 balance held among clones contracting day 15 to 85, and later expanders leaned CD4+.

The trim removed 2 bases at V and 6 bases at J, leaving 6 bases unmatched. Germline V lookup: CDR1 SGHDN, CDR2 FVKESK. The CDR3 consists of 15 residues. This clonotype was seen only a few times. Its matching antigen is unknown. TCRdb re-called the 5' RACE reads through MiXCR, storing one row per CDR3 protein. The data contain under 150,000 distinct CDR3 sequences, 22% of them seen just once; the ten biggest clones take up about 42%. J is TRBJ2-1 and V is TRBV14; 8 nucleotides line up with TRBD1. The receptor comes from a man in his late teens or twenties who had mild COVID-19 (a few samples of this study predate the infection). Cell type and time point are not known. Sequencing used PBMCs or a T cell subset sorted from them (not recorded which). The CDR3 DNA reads TGTGCCAGCAGCCAAATCGGGACAGGAAGCAATGAGCAGTTCTTC. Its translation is CASSQIGTGSNEQFF.